What follows are 14 T cell receptor beta chains derived from one specimen sequenced in a study of regulatory T cells in long-lasting Graves disease. As to time point: newly diagnosed GD, antithyroid drugs for less than 3 months. Generation of the TCR library employed RNA extracted from PBMCs. iRepertoire HTBI primers and Arm-PCR of CDR3 regions built TCR beta libraries. TCRdb re-derived calls from the multiplex PCR reads in MiXCR, one entry per CDR3 protein. The data contain roughly 610,000 distinct CDR3 sequences, roughly 15% of them singletons. The sample was also reused in another study, on T cells in Graves' hyperthyroidism and ophthalmopathy.

Specimen: peripheral blood mononuclear cells (PBMCs), collected at new diagnosis, from a patient treated with antithyroid drugs. The source is a woman aged 25-40 years with Graves disease.

The genes are TRBV9 and TRBJ1-4, with unresolved D. The CDR3 totals 16 residues. Deletions cut 0 bases from V and 0 bases from J, with 9 bases between. Germline CDR1 SGDLS, CDR2 YYNGEE. CDR3 in amino acids: CASSVEADATNEKLFF. CDR3 bases: TGTGCCAGCAGCGTAGAAGCGGATGCAACTAATGAAAAACTGTTTTTT.

The V gene is TRBV28, the J gene TRBJ1-2; D perhaps matches TRBD1 (5 bases). With 3 bases removed from V and 8 bases from J, the gap between germline ends came to 13 bases. The CDR3 sequence is 13 residues long. Germline V gives CDR1 MDHEN, CDR2 SYDVKM. The CDR3 protein is CASSFGGVGGYTF. The CDR3 DNA is TGTGCCAGCAGTTTTGGAGGGGTAGGGGGCTACACCTTC.

This clonotype was counted at least ten times. V and J are TRBV7-2 and TRBJ2-5, with D perhaps matching TRBD1 (5 bases). Germline lookup yields CDR1 SGHTA and CDR2 FQGNSA. Trimming left V 4 bases short and J 5 bases short, with 14 bases between. The CDR3 is made up of 14 amino acids. CDR3 residues: CASSSQKGSETQYF. The CDR3 nucleotides are TGTGCCAGCAGCTCCCAAAAGGGGTCGGAGACCCAGTACTTC.

This clonotype was seen repeatedly, ten times or more. The J gene is TRBJ2-3, the V gene TRBV6-1; maybe TRBD2 (6 bases). Germline CDR1 MNHNS, CDR2 SASEGT. This CDR3 contains 13 residues. V was pared by 8 bases and J by 0 bases, with 9 bases between. CDR3 region: CASWRGSTDTQYF. Written as DNA, the CDR3 is TGTGCCAGCTGGAGGGGAAGCACAGATACGCAGTATTTT.

This clonotype was seen at least ten times. V gene TRBV20-1 combines with J gene TRBJ2-1, with D possibly matching TRBD1 (8 bases). The CDR3 is 14 residues long. Germline V gene sequence: CDR1 DFQATT, CDR2 SNEGSKA (reference sequence). V lost 3 bases, J lost 6 bases, and 15 bases lay in between. CDR3 bases: TGCAGTGCTAGGGGGGGGCAGGGGGCCAATGAGCAGTTCTTC. This translates into CSARGGQGANEQFF.

At least ten counts were recorded for this clonotype. The chain uses TRBV3-1 and TRBJ2-3; D is unclear. Trimming pared 1 base from V and 6 bases from J, leaving 11 bases between. The CDR3 sequence is 14 residues long. The germline V gene encodes CDR1 LGHDT and CDR2 YNNKEL (reference sequence). In DNA form, the CDR3 reads TGTGCCAGCAGCCAAGGCTGGCCCTCTGATACGCAGTATTTT. This sequence encodes CASSQGWPSDTQYF.

This clonotype appeared a few times. The chain joins TRBV20-1 to TRBJ2-7; D remains ambiguous. The length of the CDR3 is 13 residues. Trimming stripped 5 bases from V and 2 bases from J, with 13 bases between. Looked up from germline, CDR1 is DFQATT and CDR2 is SNEGSKA (reference sequence). The CDR3 loop is CSALDGSTYEQYF. The CDR3 DNA sequence: TGCAGTGCTCTAGATGGGTCCACCTACGAGCAGTACTTC.

The chain combines TRBV4-1 with TRBJ2-5, with TRBD2 matching 10 bases. CDR1 and CDR2 (germline): MGHRA, YSYEKL. The J segment lost 4 bases and the V segment lost 0 bases, leaving 11 bases of the junction unmatched. The CDR3 is 18 amino acids. CDR3 sequence (DNA): TGCGCCAGCAGCCAAGAGGGGCTAGCGGGGGCTTATTCAGAGACCCAGTACTTC. This sequence encodes CASSQEGLAGAYSETQYF.

The chain links TRBV6-5 to TRBJ2-6; 10 bases line up with TRBD1. This CDR3 has 17 residues. Germline loops: CDR1 MNHEY, CDR2 SVGAGI. The V gene end was trimmed by 1 base and the J gene end by 4 bases; junction bases not matched to a gene: 4. CDR3 protein: CASSYLRQGAGANVLTF. The CDR3 DNA sequence: TGTGCCAGCAGTTACTTACGACAGGGGGCCGGGGCCAACGTCCTGACTTTC.

There are many counts of this clonotype. This chain uses TRBV28 with TRBJ2-1, with a tentative D call TRBD2 (5 bases). Germline V gives CDR1 MDHEN, CDR2 SYDVKM. There are 16 residues in the CDR3. The V end lost 5 bases, the J end lost 2 bases, and 16 bases lay between the germline ends. CDR3 in DNA: TGTGCCAGCAGTGACTCAAACCGGGGAGCCTACAATGAGCAGTTCTTC. Translation gives CASSDSNRGAYNEQFF.

V and J are TRBV13 and TRBJ2-5, with D possibly being TRBD1 (5 bases). The CDR3 is 14 amino acids. The V end was cut by 5 bases, the J end by 2 bases, with 12 bases between. In germline, CDR1 is PRHDT, CDR2 FYEKMQ (reference sequence). The CDR3 DNA is TGTGCCAGCAGCCTTCGACAGAGACAAGAGACCCAGTACTTC. This gives the protein CASSLRQRQETQYF.

This clonotype was found many times. V is TRBV28 and J is TRBJ1-4, with D possibly matching TRBD1 (6 bases). CDR3 size: 12 residues. Germline-derived CDR1 and CDR2 are MDHEN and SYDVKM. V was pared by 8 bases and J by 8 bases, with 12 bases between. The CDR3 here is CASRQGNEKLFF. DNA of the CDR3: TGTGCCAGCCGCCAGGGGAACGAAAAACTGTTTTTT. The full variable domain, rest sourced from reference TRBV28 and TRBJ1-4, is DVKVTQSSRYLVKRTGEKVFLECVQDMDHENMFWYRQDPGLGLRLIYFSYDVKMKEKGDIPEGYSVSREKKERFSLILESASTNQTSMYLCASRQGNEKLFFGSGTQLSVL.

The rearrangement joins TRBV5-1 to TRBJ2-1; 7 nucleotides align to TRBD2. The CDR3 extends over 16 amino acids. Germline lookup yields CDR1 SGHRS and CDR2 YFSETQ. V lost 3 bases, J lost 4 bases, and 10 bases stayed unmatched. The CDR3 bases are TGCGCCAGCAGCTCCGGCCCGGCTAGCGGATACAATGAGCAGTTCTTC. Its protein product is CASSSGPASGYNEQFF.

Ten or more counts support this clonotype. The chain uses TRBV9 and TRBJ2-3; no clear D. CDR1 is SGDLS and CDR2 is YYNGEE in the germline V gene. Trimming pared 3 bases from V and 7 bases from J, leaving 12 bases between. There are 13 residues in the CDR3. The CDR3 spells CASSDSGENTQYF. The CDR3 DNA is TGTGCCAGCAGCGACAGTGGGGAAAATACGCAGTATTTT.